These 18 T cell receptor beta chains came from one sample sequenced in a study of blood T cell repertoires in COVID-19. Profiled with immunoSEQ multiplex PCR; TCRdb holds only in-frame clones, not every one. This table holds 95,000 to 150,000 clones, roughly 89% found once. Source material: peripheral blood. The receptors come from a woman aged 45-65 years with acute or convalescent COVID-19.

This clone was counted a single time. The chain is built from TRBV5-8 and TRBJ1-2; D is uncertain. Germline CDR1 is SGHTS and CDR2 is YDEGEE. Trimming took 3 bases from V and 5 from J, leaving 5 bases between them. The CDR3 has 11 residues. The CDR3, as DNA: TGTGCCAGCAGCTCGGGATATGGCTACACCTTC. It codes for CASSSGYGYTF.

V usage is TRBV7-2 and J usage is TRBJ2-7; D may be TRBD1 (6 bases). The CDR3 extends over 13 amino acids. Germline-derived CDR1 and CDR2 are SGHTA and FQGNSA. V was cut by 7 bases and J by 2 bases, with 12 bases left in between. CDR3 region: CASTPGVAYEQYF. The CDR3, as DNA: TGTGCCAGCACCCCAGGGGTTGCCTACGAGCAGTACTTC.

CDR3 nucleotides: TGTGCCAGCAACCTGGACAGCTCTAACTATGGCTACACCTTC. Translation gives CASNLDSSNYGYTF. The chain combines TRBV7-9 with TRBJ1-2, with a weak D call TRBD1 (6 bases). V lost 7 bases, J lost 0 bases, and 12 bases lay in between. Germline V lookup: CDR1 SEHNR, CDR2 FQNEAQ (reference sequence). The CDR3 sequence is 14 residues long.

The V and J genes are TRBV19 and TRBJ1-2; D might be TRBD1 (6 bases). The V end lost 6 bases, the J end lost 0 bases, and 11 bases lay between the germline ends. Germline V gene sequence: CDR1 LNHDA, CDR2 SQIVND (reference sequence). CDR3 length: 14 amino acids. The CDR3: CASSGQSANYGYTF. CDR3 nucleotide sequence: TGTGCCAGTAGCGGACAGTCAGCTAACTATGGCTACACCTTC. Full variable domain (outside the CDR3, taken from reference TRBV19 and TRBJ1-2): DGGITQSPKYLFRKEGQNVTLSCEQNLNHDAMYWYRQDPGQGLRLIYYSQIVNDFQKGDIAEGYSVSREKKESFPLTVTSAQKNPTAFYLCASSGQSANYGYTFGSGTRLTVV.

The chain links TRBV6-6 to TRBJ2-2; D gene uncertain. This CDR3 region has 12 residues. Trimming stripped 6 bases from V and 6 bases from J, with 8 bases between. Germline V gives CDR1 MNHNY, CDR2 SVGAGI (reference sequence). The CDR3 sequence is CASRRMAGELFF. The CDR3 coding sequence is TGTGCCAGCAGGCGCATGGCCGGGGAGCTGTTTTTT.

The gene calls are TRBV6-6 and TRBJ2-7, with no clear D. Trimming removed 6 bases from V and 6 bases from J, with 3 bases in between. CDR3 length: 9 residues. Per the germline V gene, CDR1 is MNHNY and CDR2 is SVGAGI (reference sequence). CDR3 bases: TGTGCCAGCAGCTCCGAGCAGTACTTC. Amino acids: CASSSEQYF.

The chain recombines TRBV18 with TRBJ1-3, with a tentative D call TRBD1 (6 bases). This CDR3 spans 16 amino acids. Trimming took 6 bases from V and 4 from J, leaving 19 bases between them. Germline V gene data show CDR1 as KGHSH and CDR2 as LQKENI. CDR3 sequence: CASSPYPGGPGNTIYF. CDR3 nucleotides: TGTGCCAGCTCTCCTTATCCCGGGGGGCCCGGAAACACCATATATTTT.

The chain couples TRBV5-4 to TRBJ1-2, with TRBD1 as a possible D gene (5 bases). CDR1 is SGHNT and CDR2 is YYREEE in the germline V gene (reference sequence). The CDR3 runs 13 residues. The V gene lost 5 bases and the J gene lost 2 bases, with 10 bases spanning the gap. The DNA for the CDR3 is TGTGCCAGCAGTTTGACAGCCAACTATGGCTACACCTTC. Its translation is CASSLTANYGYTF.

The chain is built from TRBV19 and TRBJ1-4; D call uncertain. The CDR3 covers 15 residues. Trimming took 9 bases from V and 2 from J, leaving 16 bases between them. The germline CDR1 and CDR2 sequences are LNHDA and SQIVND (reference sequence). CDR3 amino acids: CASSETTATNEKLFF. The CDR3, as DNA: TGTGCCAGCTCAGAGACAACAGCTACTAATGAAAAACTGTTTTTT. Based on the CDR3 plus reference TRBV19 and TRBJ1-4, the full variable domain is DGGITQSPKYLFRKEGQNVTLSCEQNLNHDAMYWYRQDPGQGLRLIYYSQIVNDFQKGDIAEGYSVSREKKESFPLTVTSAQKNPTAFYLCASSETTATNEKLFFGSGTQLSVL.

The V gene is TRBV6-2 or TRBV6-3, the J gene TRBJ2-1; D may be TRBD1 (5 bases). The CDR3 runs 13 residues. Germline CDR1 is MNHEY and CDR2 is SVGEGT. Trimming left V 4 bases short and J 4 bases short, with 8 bases between. CDR3 sequence reads: CASSSDSYNEQFF. In nucleotides, the CDR3 is TGTGCCAGCAGTTCTGACAGTTACAATGAGCAGTTCTTC.

The V and J genes are TRBV4-3 and TRBJ2-7; D perhaps matches TRBD1 (5 bases). The CDR3 has 15 amino acids. Trimming took 1 base from V and 5 from J, leaving 15 bases between them. CDR1 and CDR2 (germline): LGHNA, YSLEER. CDR3 DNA sequence: TGCGCCAGCAGCCAAGGATGGGGCAGGGCGGACGAGCAGTACTTC. Protein sequence: CASSQGWGRADEQYF.

The rearrangement joins TRBV5-5 to TRBJ1-6; no firm D call. CDR1 and CDR2 from the germline V gene are SGHKS and YYEKEE (reference sequence). The CDR3 totals 16 residues. V was trimmed by 2 bases and J by 4 bases, leaving 13 bases between them. The CDR3 region has the DNA TGTGCCAGCAGCTTCCTCCGTCCCCAGTATAATTCACCCCTCCACTTT. This translates into CASSFLRPQYNSPLHF.

The chain employs TRBV30 and TRBJ2-2; TRBD2 is a possible D gene (5 bases). The CDR3 runs 15 residues. V lost 2 bases and J 4 bases, leaving 14 bases between the germline ends. Germline CDR1 and CDR2: GTSNPN and SVGIG (reference sequence). In DNA form, the CDR3 reads TGTGCCTGGAGTCTAAGTCTAGCTATCACCGGGGAGCTGTTTTTT. As protein: CAWSLSLAITGELFF.

V gene TRBV28 combines with J gene TRBJ1-2; a possible D gene is TRBD1 (5 bases). Germline CDR1 reads MDHEN; CDR2 reads SYDVKM. Trimming left V 10 bases short and J 7 bases short, with 16 bases between. CDR3 length: 12 amino acids. CDR3 residues: CATRGGVGGYTF. Written as DNA, the CDR3 is TGTGCCACCAGAGGAGGGGTTGGTGGCTACACCTTC.

The chain combines TRBV24-1 with TRBJ2-1; 11 bases agree with TRBD2. The germline gives CDR1 KGHDR, CDR2 SFDVKD. Trimming cost V 3 bases and J 5 bases; bases outside gene matches: 5. This CDR3 has 16 residues. CDR3 residues: CATSDPTSGEDNEQFF. In DNA form, the CDR3 reads TGTGCCACCAGTGATCCGACTAGCGGGGAGGACAATGAGCAGTTCTTC.

The V call is TRBV7-2, the J call TRBJ1-2; tentative D call: TRBD1 (6 bases). Between the trimmed V and J ends, which lost 5 bases and 8 bases, there was a span of 24 bases. CDR1 is SGHTA, CDR2 FQGNSA, per germline. CDR3 length: 16 residues. The CDR3 spells CASSPTTWERGGGYTF. DNA for the CDR3: TGTGCCAGCAGCCCAACCACCTGGGAGAGGGGGGGAGGCTACACCTTC.

This clone was counted a single time. The V gene is TRBV7-9, the J gene TRBJ2-3; 9 bases are shared with TRBD1. The junction had 5 bases not matched to a gene; V was cut back by 4 bases and J by 12 bases. CDR1 and CDR2 (germline): SEHNR, FQNEAQ (reference sequence). This CDR3 has 12 residues. CDR3 in amino acids: CASSSTGGSQYF. The CDR3 bases are TGTGCCAGCAGCTCCACAGGGGGCTCTCAGTATTTT.

This clone has just one count. Other DNA sequences of this sample code for an identical CDR3. The rearrangement uses TRBV27 and TRBJ2-6; D uncertain. This CDR3 has 14 amino acids. CDR1 and CDR2 from the germline V gene are MNHEY and SMNVEV (reference sequence). The ends were cut back, 1 base at V and 4 bases at J, with 5 bases in the middle. The CDR3 reads CASSLLSGANVLTF. In DNA, the CDR3 is TGTGCCAGCAGTTTATTATCCGGGGCCAACGTCCTGACTTTC.